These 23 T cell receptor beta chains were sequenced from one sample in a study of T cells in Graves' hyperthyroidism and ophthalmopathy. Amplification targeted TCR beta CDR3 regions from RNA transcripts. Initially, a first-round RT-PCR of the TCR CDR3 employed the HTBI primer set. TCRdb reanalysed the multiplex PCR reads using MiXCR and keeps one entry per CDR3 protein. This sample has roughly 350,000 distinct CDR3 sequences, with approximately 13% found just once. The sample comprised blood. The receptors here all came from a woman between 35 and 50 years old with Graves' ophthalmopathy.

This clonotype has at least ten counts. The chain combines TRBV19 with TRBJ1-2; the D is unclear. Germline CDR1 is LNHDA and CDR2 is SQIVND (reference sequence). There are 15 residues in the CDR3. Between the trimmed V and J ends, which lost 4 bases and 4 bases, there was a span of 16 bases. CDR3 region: CASSTGNGPFYGYTF. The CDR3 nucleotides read TGTGCCAGTAGTACCGGAAACGGGCCCTTCTATGGCTACACCTTC.

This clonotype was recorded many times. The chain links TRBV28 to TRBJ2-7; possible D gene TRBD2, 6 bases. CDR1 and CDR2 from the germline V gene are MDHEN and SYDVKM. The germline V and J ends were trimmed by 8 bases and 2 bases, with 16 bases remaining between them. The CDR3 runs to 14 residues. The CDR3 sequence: CASAGLQKTYEQYF. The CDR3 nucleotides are TGTGCCAGCGCTGGACTACAAAAAACCTACGAGCAGTACTTC.

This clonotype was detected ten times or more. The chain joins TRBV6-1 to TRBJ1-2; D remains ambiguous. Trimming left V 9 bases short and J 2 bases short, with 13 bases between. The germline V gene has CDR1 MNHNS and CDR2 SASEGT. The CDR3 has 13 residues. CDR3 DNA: TGTGCCAGTAACGAGGGCGCGAACTATGGCTACACCTTC. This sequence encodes CASNEGANYGYTF.

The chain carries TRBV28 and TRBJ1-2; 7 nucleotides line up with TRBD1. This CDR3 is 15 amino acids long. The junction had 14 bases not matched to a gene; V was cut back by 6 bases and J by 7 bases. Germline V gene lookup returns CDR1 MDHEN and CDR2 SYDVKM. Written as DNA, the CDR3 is TGTGCCAGCAGGGAGACAGGGATCCAGGCGGCTGGCTACACCTTC. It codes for CASRETGIQAAGYTF.

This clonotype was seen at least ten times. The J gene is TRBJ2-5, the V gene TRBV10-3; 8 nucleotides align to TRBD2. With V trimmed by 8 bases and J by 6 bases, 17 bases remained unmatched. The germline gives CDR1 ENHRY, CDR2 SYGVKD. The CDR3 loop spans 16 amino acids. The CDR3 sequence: CAIWFPPREVTKTQYF. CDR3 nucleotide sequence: TGTGCCATCTGGTTTCCGCCGCGGGAGGTGACAAAGACCCAGTACTTC.

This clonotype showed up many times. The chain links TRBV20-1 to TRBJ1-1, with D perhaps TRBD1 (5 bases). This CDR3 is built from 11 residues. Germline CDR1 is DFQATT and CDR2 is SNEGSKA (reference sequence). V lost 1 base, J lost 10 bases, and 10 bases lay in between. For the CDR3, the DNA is TGCAGTGCTAGAGTATTGAGGGGAGCTTTCTTT. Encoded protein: CSARVLRGAFF.

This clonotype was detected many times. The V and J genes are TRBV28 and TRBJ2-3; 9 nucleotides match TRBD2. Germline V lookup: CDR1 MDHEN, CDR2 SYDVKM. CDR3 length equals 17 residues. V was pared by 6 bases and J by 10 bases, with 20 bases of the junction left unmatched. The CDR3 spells CASSPPDYAGGEVAQYF. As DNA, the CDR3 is TGTGCCAGCAGCCCGCCCGACTACGCGGGAGGGGAAGTTGCGCAGTATTTT.

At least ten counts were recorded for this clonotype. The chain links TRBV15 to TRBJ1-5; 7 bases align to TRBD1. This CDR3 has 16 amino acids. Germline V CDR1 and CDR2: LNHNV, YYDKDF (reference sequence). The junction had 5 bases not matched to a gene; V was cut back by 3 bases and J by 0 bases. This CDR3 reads CATSRIQGYSNQPQHF. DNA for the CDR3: TGTGCCACCAGCAGGATACAGGGGTATAGCAATCAGCCCCAGCATTTT.

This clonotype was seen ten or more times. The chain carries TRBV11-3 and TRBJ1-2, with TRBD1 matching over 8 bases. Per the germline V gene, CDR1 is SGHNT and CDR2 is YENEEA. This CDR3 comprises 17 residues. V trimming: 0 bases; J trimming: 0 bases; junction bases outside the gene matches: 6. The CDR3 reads CASSLDWWTGSNYGYTF. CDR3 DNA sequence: TGTGCCAGCAGCTTAGATTGGTGGACAGGGTCTAACTATGGCTACACCTTC.

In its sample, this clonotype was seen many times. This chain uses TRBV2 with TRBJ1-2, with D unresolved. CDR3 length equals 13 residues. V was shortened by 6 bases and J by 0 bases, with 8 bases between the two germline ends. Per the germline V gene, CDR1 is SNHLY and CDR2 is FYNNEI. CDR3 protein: CASRLTANYGYTF. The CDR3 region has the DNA TGTGCCAGCAGACTAACAGCTAACTATGGCTACACCTTC.

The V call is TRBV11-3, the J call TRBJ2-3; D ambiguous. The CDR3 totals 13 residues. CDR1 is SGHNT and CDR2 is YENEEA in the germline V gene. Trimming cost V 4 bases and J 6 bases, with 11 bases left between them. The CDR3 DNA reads TGTGCCAGCAGCTCACTAAATGGGGATACGCAGTATTTT. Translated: CASSSLNGDTQYF.

CDR3 nucleotides: TGTGCCACCAGTAGGGACACGGAAAACACCATATATTTT. Amino acids: CATSRDTENTIYF. The rearrangement joins TRBV24-1 to TRBJ1-3; TRBD1 is a possible D gene (6 bases). The germline V and J ends were trimmed by 6 bases and 6 bases, with 11 bases remaining between them. The CDR3 length is 13 residues. CDR1 and CDR2 from the germline V gene are KGHDR and SFDVKD.

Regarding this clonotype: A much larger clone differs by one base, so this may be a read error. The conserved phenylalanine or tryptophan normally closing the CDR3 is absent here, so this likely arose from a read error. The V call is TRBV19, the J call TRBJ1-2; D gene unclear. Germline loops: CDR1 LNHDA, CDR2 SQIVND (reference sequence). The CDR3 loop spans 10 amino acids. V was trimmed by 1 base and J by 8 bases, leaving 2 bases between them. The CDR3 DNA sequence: TGTGCCAGTAGTATAGGCGGCTACACCCTC. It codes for CASSIGGYTL.

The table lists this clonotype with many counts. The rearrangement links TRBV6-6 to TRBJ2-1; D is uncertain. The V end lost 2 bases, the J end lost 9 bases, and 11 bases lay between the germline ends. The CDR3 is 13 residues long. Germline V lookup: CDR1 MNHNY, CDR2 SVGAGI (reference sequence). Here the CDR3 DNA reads TGTGCCAGCAGTTACACTATTGTAGGTGAGCAGTTCTTC. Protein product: CASSYTIVGEQFF.

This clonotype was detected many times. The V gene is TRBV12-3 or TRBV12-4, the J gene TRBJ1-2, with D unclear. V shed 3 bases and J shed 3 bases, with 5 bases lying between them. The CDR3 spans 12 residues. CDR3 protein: CASSFQDYGYTF. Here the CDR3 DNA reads TGTGCCAGCAGTTTTCAGGACTATGGCTACACCTTC.

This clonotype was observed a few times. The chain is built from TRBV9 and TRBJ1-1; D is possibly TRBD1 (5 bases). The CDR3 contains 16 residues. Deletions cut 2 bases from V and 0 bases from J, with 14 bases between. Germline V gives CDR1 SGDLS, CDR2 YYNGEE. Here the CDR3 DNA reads TGTGCCAGCAGCGTTACAGGACAAGCCATGAACACTGAAGCTTTCTTT. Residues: CASSVTGQAMNTEAFF.

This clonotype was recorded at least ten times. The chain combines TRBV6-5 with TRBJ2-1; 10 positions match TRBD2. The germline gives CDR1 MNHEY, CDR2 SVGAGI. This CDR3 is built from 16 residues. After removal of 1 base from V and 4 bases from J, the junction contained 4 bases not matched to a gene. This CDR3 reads CASSYFASGGYNEQFF. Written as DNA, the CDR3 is TGTGCCAGCAGTTACTTTGCTAGCGGGGGATACAATGAGCAGTTCTTC.

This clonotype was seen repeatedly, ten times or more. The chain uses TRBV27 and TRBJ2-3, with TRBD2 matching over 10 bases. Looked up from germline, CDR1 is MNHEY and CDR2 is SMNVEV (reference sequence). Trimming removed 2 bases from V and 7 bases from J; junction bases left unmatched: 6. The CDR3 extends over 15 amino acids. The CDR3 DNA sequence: TGTGCCAGCAGTTTAAGTAGCGGGGGGACCAATACGCAGTATTTT. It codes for CASSLSSGGTNTQYF.

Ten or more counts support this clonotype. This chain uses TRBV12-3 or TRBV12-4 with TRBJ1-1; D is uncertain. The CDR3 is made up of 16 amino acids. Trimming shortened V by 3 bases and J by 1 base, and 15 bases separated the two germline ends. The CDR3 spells CASSFGSEWKNTEAFF. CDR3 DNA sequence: TGTGCCAGCAGTTTTGGTTCGGAGTGGAAGAACACTGAAGCTTTCTTT.

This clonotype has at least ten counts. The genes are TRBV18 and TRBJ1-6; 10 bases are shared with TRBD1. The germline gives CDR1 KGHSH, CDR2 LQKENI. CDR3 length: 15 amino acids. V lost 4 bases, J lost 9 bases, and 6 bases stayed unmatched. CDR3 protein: CASSQGQGGASPLHF. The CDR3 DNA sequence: TGTGCCAGCTCACAAGGACAGGGGGGGGCTTCACCCCTCCACTTT.

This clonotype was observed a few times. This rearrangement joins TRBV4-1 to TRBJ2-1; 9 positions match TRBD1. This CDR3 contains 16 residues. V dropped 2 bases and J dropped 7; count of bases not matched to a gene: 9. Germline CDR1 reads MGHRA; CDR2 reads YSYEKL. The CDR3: CASSQIWDRAENEQFF. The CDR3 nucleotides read TGCGCCAGCAGCCAAATTTGGGACAGGGCTGAAAATGAGCAGTTCTTC.

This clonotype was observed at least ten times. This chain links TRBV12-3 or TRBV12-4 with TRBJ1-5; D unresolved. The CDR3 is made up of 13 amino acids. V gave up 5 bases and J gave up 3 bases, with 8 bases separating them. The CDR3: CASSPRHNQPQHF. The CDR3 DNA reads TGTGCCAGCAGTCCACGACACAATCAGCCCCAGCATTTT.

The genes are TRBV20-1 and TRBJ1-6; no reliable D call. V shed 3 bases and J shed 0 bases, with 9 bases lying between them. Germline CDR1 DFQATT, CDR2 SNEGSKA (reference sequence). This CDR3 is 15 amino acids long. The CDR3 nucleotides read TGCAGTGCTAGGGTCGTGGGCTCCTATAATTCACCCCTCCACTTT. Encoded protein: CSARVVGSYNSPLHF.